The sequence of this T cell receptor (beta chain) was determined in a study of T cell responses to AZD1222 COVID-19 vaccine. Profiled with immunoSEQ multiplex PCR; TCRdb holds only in-frame clones, not every one. The table shows roughly 84,000 clones, with approximately 83% occurring only once. This CDR3 has 13 amino acids. CDR1 GTSNPN and CDR2 SVGIG come from the germline V gene (reference sequence). Trimming took off 0 bases at V and 11 bases at J, with 16 bases between the two ends. General observations from the study: Vaccine-associated CD4 TCRs ranged over spike, dominating at 160-218 and 743-854. Donors were mostly white British, more females; clonal diversity possibly underestimated.

On this clone itself: What it binds is unknown.

The clonotype originates from an adult who received the AZD1222 COVID-19 vaccine. The rearrangement links TRBV30 to TRBJ1-2; a possible D gene is TRBD1 (6 bases). Sequenced material: peripheral blood, taken 28 days after the second AZD1222 dose. Written as DNA, the CDR3 is TGTGCCTGGAGTGTACTTCGACAGGAGGGATACACCTTC. Translation: CAWSVLRQEGYTF.